The sequence of this T cell receptor beta chain was determined in a study of radiation and T cells in renal cell carcinoma. This CDR3 contains 14 residues. V shed 4 bases and J 9 bases; nucleotides not matched to a gene: 7. From germline, CDR1 is MNHEY and CDR2 SMNVEV (reference sequence). The table came from immunoSEQ multiplex PCR; TCRdb's copy has only in-frame clones and leaves some out. The table includes about 64,000 clones, about 80% detected once. Time point denoted: blood 4 weeks post-SBRT, at nephrectomy. Treatment reported: 15 Gy SBRT to primary tumor, nephrectomy 4 weeks later. The patient's renal cell carcinoma had clear cell pathology.

Specimen: blood, collected from a patient whose treatment included radiotherapy and nephrectomy. The J gene is TRBJ2-2, the V gene TRBV27, with TRBD2 matching 8 bases. The source of this sequence is a man aged 60 to 75 with renal cell carcinoma. The CDR3 DNA sequence: TGTGCCAGCAGTTCCGGGACTAGTCTAAGGGAGCTGTTTTTT. Translating it yields CASSSGTSLRELFF.